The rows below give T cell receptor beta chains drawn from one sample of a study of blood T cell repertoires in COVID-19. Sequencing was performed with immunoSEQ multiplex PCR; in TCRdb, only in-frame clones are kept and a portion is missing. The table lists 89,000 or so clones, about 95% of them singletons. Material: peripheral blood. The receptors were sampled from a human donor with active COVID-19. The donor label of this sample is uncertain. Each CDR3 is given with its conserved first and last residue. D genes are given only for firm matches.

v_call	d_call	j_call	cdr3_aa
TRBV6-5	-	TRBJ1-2	CASARQARYTF
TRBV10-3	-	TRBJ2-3	CAISESQGADTQYF
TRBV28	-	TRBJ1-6	CASKIQGYNSPLHF
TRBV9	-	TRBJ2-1	CASSVLVGSYNEQFF
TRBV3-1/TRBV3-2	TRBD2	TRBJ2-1	CASSFASGVYNEQFF
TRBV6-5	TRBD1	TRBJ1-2	CASSGDRQSGYTF
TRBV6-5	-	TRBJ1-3	CASSQDRQLGNTIYF
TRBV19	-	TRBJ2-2	CASSTLTGPRTNTGELFF
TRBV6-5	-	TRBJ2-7	CASRPGPYPNEQYF
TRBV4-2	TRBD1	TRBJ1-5	CASSPRGQGNQPQHF
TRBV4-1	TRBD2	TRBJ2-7	CASSRGREGFDEQYF
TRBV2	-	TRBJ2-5	CASSENKETQYF
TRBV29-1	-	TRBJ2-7	CSARGSSQNLWGEQYF
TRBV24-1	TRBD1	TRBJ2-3	CATSDLNRDRGWADTQYF
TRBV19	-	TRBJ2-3	CASTARGTDTQYF
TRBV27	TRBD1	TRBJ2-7	CASSPRQGAYEQYF
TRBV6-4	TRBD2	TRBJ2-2	CASSDSGRPSGGDVMLFF
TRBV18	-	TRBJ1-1	CASSGGTEAFF
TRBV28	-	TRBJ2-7	CASSLRGPGRGTYEQYF
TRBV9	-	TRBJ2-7	CASSVEAGTYEQYF
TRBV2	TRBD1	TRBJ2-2	CASSQGTDTGELFF
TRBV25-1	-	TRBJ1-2	CASSEGGNYGYTF
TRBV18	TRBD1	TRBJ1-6	CASSLRQGDGSPLHF
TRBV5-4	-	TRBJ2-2	CASSLRGGTGELFF
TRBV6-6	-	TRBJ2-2	CASSGRIVVGELFF
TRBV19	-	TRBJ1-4	CASSPGLSNEKLFF
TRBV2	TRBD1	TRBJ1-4	CASKRQGLDEKLFF
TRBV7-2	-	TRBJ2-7	CASSLGTERSYEQYF
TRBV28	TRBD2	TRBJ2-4	CASRQSGTSDAKNIQYF
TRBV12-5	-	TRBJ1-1	CASHGMGGAGLGAFF
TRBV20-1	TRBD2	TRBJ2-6	CSASLGTGTVAGYVAF
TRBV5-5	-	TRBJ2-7	CASSASLALAYEQYF
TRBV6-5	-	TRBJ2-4	CASSSGGGIQYF
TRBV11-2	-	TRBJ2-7	CASSLDRQYF
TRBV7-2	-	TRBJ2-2	CASSRPWPPGELFF
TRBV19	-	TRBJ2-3	CASSPGWEADTQYF
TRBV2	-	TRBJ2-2	CASSPSRGTGELFF
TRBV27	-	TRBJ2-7	CASSFFGRGNEQYF
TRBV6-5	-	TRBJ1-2	CASSNREFGYTF
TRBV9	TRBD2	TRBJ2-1	CASSPQLAGLGEQFF
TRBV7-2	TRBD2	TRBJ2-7	CASSLALAGGPPYEQYF
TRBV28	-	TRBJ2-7	CASSRDSYEQYF
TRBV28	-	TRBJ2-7	CASNRLYEQYF
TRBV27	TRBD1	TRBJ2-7	CASSFGQGASYEQYF
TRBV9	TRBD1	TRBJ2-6	CASSTRYLGTGGSGANVLTF
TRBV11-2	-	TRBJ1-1	CASSLQGMNTEAFF
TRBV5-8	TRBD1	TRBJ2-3	CASSRGQGKFTDTQYF
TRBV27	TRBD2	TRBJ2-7	CASSLAGGPYEQYF
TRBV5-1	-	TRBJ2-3	CASSLLAPTDTQYF
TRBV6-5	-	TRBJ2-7	CASIGSGNAYEQYF
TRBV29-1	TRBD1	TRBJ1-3	CSVAGTGNTIYF
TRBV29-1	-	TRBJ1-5	CSVQTGLSQPQHF
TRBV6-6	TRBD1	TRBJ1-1	CASTPRGPNTEAFF
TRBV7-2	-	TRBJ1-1	CASSTRSGSNTEAFF
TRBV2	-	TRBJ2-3	CASSDETSSDTQYF
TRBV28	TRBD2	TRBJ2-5	CASSLRGSPIETQYF
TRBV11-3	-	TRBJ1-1	CASSFAQGLGSVNTEAFF
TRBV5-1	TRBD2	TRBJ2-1	CASSSGGLAGGRDYNEQFF
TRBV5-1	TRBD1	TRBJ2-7	CASSLGQGTAYEQYF